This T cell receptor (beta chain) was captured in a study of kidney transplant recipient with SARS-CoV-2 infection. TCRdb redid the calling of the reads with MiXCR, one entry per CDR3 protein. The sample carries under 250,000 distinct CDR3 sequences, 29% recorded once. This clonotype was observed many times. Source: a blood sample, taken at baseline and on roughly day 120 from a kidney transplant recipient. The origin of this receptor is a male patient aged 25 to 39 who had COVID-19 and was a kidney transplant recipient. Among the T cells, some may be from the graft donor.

The chain's CDR3 is CASSDGRLPSGELFF. CDR3 nucleotide sequence: TGTGCCAGCAGTGATGGACGTCTACCATCCGGGGAGCTGTTTTTT. V is TRBV6-4 and J is TRBJ2-2; D unclear. Trimming pared 3 bases from V and 6 bases from J, leaving 14 bases between. This CDR3 is 15 amino acids long. Germline V lookup: CDR1 MRHNA, CDR2 SNTAGT.